These 14 T cell receptor beta chains were all obtained from the same sample, sequenced in a study of beta chain features in type 1 diabetes. What was sequenced were expressed TCRB transcripts, since all of the isolated RNA had been reverse transcribed. Produced via immunoSEQ multiplex PCR; TCRdb's table is partial and in-frame only. The sample carries about 350,000 clones, around a fifth recorded once. The sequencing sample was made of naive CD4+ T cells from blood. These receptors were taken from a young woman in good health.

The V call is TRBV29-1, the J call TRBJ1-5, with D perhaps matching TRBD1 (5 bases). The CDR3 extends over 13 amino acids. The V end lost 4 bases, the J end lost 6 bases, and 13 bases lay between the germline ends. Per germline, CDR1 SQVTM and CDR2 ANQGSEA. CDR3 region: CSVGMGGGQPQHF. The CDR3 DNA reads TGCAGCGTTGGGATGGGGGGAGGTCAGCCCCAGCATTTT.

This chain links TRBV30 with TRBJ2-2; D remains unclear. Trimming took off 5 bases at V and 6 bases at J, with 10 bases between the two ends. The CDR3 covers 12 residues. Germline V gene lookup returns CDR1 GTSNPN and CDR2 SVGIG (reference sequence). DNA of the CDR3: TGTGCCTGGGAGGTAGGAGCCGGGGAGCTGTTTTTT. Amino acids: CAWEVGAGELFF.

This clone was seen a handful of times. The chain is built from TRBV2 and TRBJ2-2, with D unresolved. The V and J ends lost 7 bases and 1 base respectively, with 4 bases between them. CDR1 is SNHLY, CDR2 FYNNEI, per germline. This CDR3 region has 12 residues. CDR3 DNA: TGTGCCAGCAACAGGAACACCGGGGAGCTGTTTTTT. Translation gives CASNRNTGELFF.

The rearrangement uses TRBV6-5 and TRBJ1-2; weak D call: TRBD1 (6 bases). The CDR3 has 14 amino acids. The germline CDR1 and CDR2 sequences are MNHEY and SVGAGI. The V and J ends lost 6 bases and 6 bases respectively, with 17 bases between them. In nucleotides, the CDR3 is TGTGCCAGCAGGGTCTCGGACAGCGCTGATGGCTACACCTTC. Translating gives CASRVSDSADGYTF.

The chain uses TRBV7-6 and TRBJ2-3, with 8 bases that match TRBD2. Germline assignment: CDR1 SGHVS and CDR2 FNYEAQ. After removal of 0 bases from V and 2 bases from J, the junction contained 4 bases not matched to a gene. The CDR3 contains 16 residues. CDR3 coding DNA: TGTGCCAGCAGCTTAGCTTATAGCGGGGCCACAGATACGCAGTATTTT. As protein: CASSLAYSGATDTQYF. The full variable domain, with the rest looked up from reference TRBV7-6 and TRBJ2-3, is GAGVSQSPRYKVTKRGQDVALRCDPISGHVSLYWYRQALGQGPEFLTYFNYEAQQDKSGLPNDRFSAERPEGSISTLTIQRTEQRDSAMYRCASSLAYSGATDTQYFGPGTRLTVL.

This clone was recorded once. The genes are TRBV5-1 and TRBJ1-1; D unclear. This CDR3 is built from 14 residues. Germline assignment: CDR1 SGHRS and CDR2 YFSETQ. With 0 bases removed from V and 5 bases from J, the gap between germline ends came to 11 bases. The CDR3 coding sequence is TGCGCCAGCAGCTTGGAACCGGGAAAAACTGAAGCTTTCTTT. It encodes CASSLEPGKTEAFF.

This chain connects TRBV6-6 to TRBJ1-5, with 8 nucleotides matching TRBD1. The CDR3 covers 14 residues. V was pared by 4 bases and J by 6 bases, with 5 bases of the junction left unmatched. CDR1 and CDR2 (germline): MNHNY, SVGAGI (reference sequence). The CDR3 nucleotides read TGTGCCAGCAGTTCGACAGGGGCGGCTCAGCCCCAGCATTTT. Translating gives CASSSTGAAQPQHF.

This sequence joins TRBV6-6 and TRBJ2-7; 8 positions agree with TRBD2. The J segment lost 0 bases and the V segment lost 7 bases, leaving 8 bases of the junction unmatched. The CDR3 is 15 amino acids. CDR1 and CDR2 (germline): MNHNY, SVGAGI (reference sequence). This CDR3 reads CASTTGGDPSYEQYF. The CDR3 nucleotides read TGTGCCAGCACAACGGGAGGGGATCCCTCCTACGAGCAGTACTTC.

The V and J genes are TRBV4-1 and TRBJ2-3, with 9 bases matching TRBD1. V shed 0 bases, J shed 5 bases, and the junction held 6 bases outside the gene matches. This CDR3 comprises 16 residues. Germline loops: CDR1 MGHRA, CDR2 YSYEKL. The CDR3 bases are TGCGCCAGCAGCCAAGAGGGACAGGGTGAAGGAGATACGCAGTATTTT. Amino acids: CASSQEGQGEGDTQYF.

The CDR3 is CASSLDRAQPQHF. CDR3 sequence (DNA): TGTGCCAGCAGTTTGGACAGGGCTCAGCCCCAGCATTTT. V gene TRBV2 combines with J gene TRBJ1-5; 8 nucleotides agree with TRBD1. V trimming: 5 bases; J trimming: 6 bases; junction bases outside the gene matches: 3. CDR3 length equals 13 residues. Germline CDR1 SNHLY, CDR2 FYNNEI.

This clone was recorded a few times. This rearrangement joins TRBV5-1 to TRBJ2-1; 9 nucleotides align to TRBD2. Germline CDR1 SGHRS, CDR2 YFSETQ. V shed 3 bases and J 6 bases; nucleotides not matched to a gene: 10. This CDR3 is 16 amino acids long. The CDR3 bases are TGCGCCAGCAGCTATGTCGGACTAGCGAATCGCAATGAGCAGTTCTTC. Protein product: CASSYVGLANRNEQFF.

This clone came up a few times. V is TRBV27 and J is TRBJ1-5, with a possible D match to TRBD1 (5 bases). Trimming removed 5 bases at V and 2 bases at J, with 16 bases between. CDR1 is MNHEY, CDR2 SMNVEV, per germline (reference sequence). This CDR3 contains 16 residues. This chain's CDR3 is CASSRGGRGGNQPQHF. CDR3 coding DNA: TGTGCCAGCAGTCGGGGGGGTCGAGGTGGCAATCAGCCCCAGCATTTT.

The V gene is TRBV9, the J gene TRBJ2-1; 9 positions match TRBD1. This CDR3 is built from 16 residues. V shed 4 bases, J shed 0 bases, and the junction held 5 bases outside the gene matches. CDR1 and CDR2 (germline): SGDLS, YYNGEE. CDR3 coding DNA: TGTGCCAGCAGCACCGGACAGGGGAACTCCTACAATGAGCAGTTCTTC. Translation: CASSTGQGNSYNEQFF. The entire variable domain, with the rest obtained from reference TRBV9 and TRBJ2-1, is as follows: DSGVTQTPKHLITATGQRVTLRCSPRSGDLSVYWYQQSLDQGLQFLIQYYNGEERAKGNILERFSAQQFPDLHSELNLSSLELGDSALYFCASSTGQGNSYNEQFFGPGTRLTVL.

The chain couples TRBV4-1 to TRBJ2-2; D might be TRBD2 (5 bases). V lost 1 base to trimming and J lost 2 bases, with 23 bases between them. The CDR3 consists of 20 residues. Germline V gene sequence: CDR1 MGHRA, CDR2 YSYEKL. CDR3 amino acids: CASSQVDFFSRVTNTGELFF. The CDR3 nucleotides are TGCGCCAGCAGCCAAGTAGATTTTTTCTCGCGGGTTACCAACACCGGGGAGCTGTTTTTT.